This paragraph covers one T cell receptor (beta chain) sequence. What it binds is not known. Uncontrolled infection, other autoimmune disease, pregnancy or lactation led to exclusion. The data belong to a study of T cells in Graves' hyperthyroidism and ophthalmopathy. Template material for amplifying TCR beta CDR3 regions consisted of RNA transcripts. TCR CDR3 underwent first-round RT-PCR with the HTBI primer set. A single record per CDR3 protein comes from TCRdb applying MiXCR to the multiplex PCR reads. The sample includes 450,000 to 700,000 distinct CDR3 sequences, around 46% of them seen just once. Germline lookup yields CDR1 SGHVS and CDR2 FQNEAQ. Trimming removed 0 bases from V and 8 bases from J, with 11 bases in between. This CDR3 has 14 amino acids. Study-level points and caveats: Ophthalmopathy could be told apart from stable hyperthyroidism with a 13 V-J model.

The receptor comes from a woman aged 18 to 35 with Graves' hyperthyroidism. Sample: peripheral blood or thyroid tissue (not recorded which). This chain uses TRBV7-8 with TRBJ2-4; D is possibly TRBD1 or TRBD2 (5 bases each). The CDR3 DNA reads TGTGCCAGCAGCTTAGCGGTAATGGGGGACATTCAGTACTTC. Its translation: CASSLAVMGDIQYF.